This T cell receptor (beta chain) originates from a study of T cell repertoires in cytomegalovirus infection. About the study: Indications of both CMV infection and matching HLA type were provided by public TCR beta signatures. Broader study findings: Pooled public TCR beta family frequency picked out CMV carriers with the relevant HLA. It was HLA-C-restricted CMV-specific TCR beta clonotypes that dominated the response ex vivo.

Trimming removed 7 bases from V and 3 bases from J, with 9 bases in between. The CDR3 totals 13 residues. Germline loops: CDR1 LNHDA, CDR2 SQIVND (reference sequence). TCRdb re-called the reads through MiXCR, storing one row per CDR3 protein. The data hold 700,000 to 850,000 distinct CDR3 sequences, with 30% to 35% observed a single time. Only a few counts were recorded for this clonotype. What it binds is unknown. The receptor was isolated from a human donor in good health (CMV status not recorded). Some clones in this sample may be carry-over from other donors' samples. V is TRBV19 and J is TRBJ1-4; D perhaps matches TRBD1 (5 bases). The sample consisted of cultured CD8+ T cells from PBMCs, taken from culture after CMV antigen stimulation. The CDR3 DNA is TGTGCCAGTATGGGGCTTGCTAATGAAAAACTGTTTTTT. Amino acid sequence: CASMGLANEKLFF.